Presented here are 30 T cell receptor beta chains from one specimen sequenced in a study of CD8 T cells in ankylosing spondylitis. General study points: A TCR beta motif made of fewer than 10 highly homologous variants seemed typical of ankylosing spondylitis blood.

Which antigens these TCRs recognize remains unknown. TCRdb reprocessed the 5' RACE reads with MiXCR, giving one entry per CDR3 protein. The sample contains 700,000 or so distinct CDR3 sequences, about 20% of which appear only once. The sequenced sample consisted of blood, either unsorted or a sorted T cell fraction (not recorded which). Source of these receptors: a male donor with ankylosing spondylitis.

The chain joins TRBV12-3 or TRBV12-4 to TRBJ1-5; no definite D call. The CDR3 is 15 residues long. Trimming stripped 1 base from V and 6 bases from J, with 13 bases between. The CDR3 loop is CASSLEAGIGQPQHF. The CDR3 DNA reads TGTGCCAGCAGTTTAGAGGCAGGCATCGGTCAGCCCCAGCATTTT.

The CDR3 spells CASSAGSLGSKNIQYF. The CDR3 nucleotides are TGTGCCAGCAGTGCGGGCAGCCTCGGGAGCAAAAACATTCAGTACTTC. The V gene is TRBV6-1, the J gene TRBJ2-4, with D maybe TRBD2 (6 bases). The germline CDR1 and CDR2 sequences are MNHNS and SASEGT. The CDR3 has 16 residues. Trimming cost V 4 bases and J 3 bases, with 16 bases left between them.

In its sample, this clonotype was seen many times. The V gene is TRBV9, the J gene TRBJ2-1; possible D gene TRBD2, 5 bases. The CDR3 runs to 15 residues. Germline CDR1 SGDLS, CDR2 YYNGEE. Trimming took 0 bases from V and 3 from J, leaving 10 bases between them. The CDR3 sequence is CASSVDSGIYNEQFF. The DNA for the CDR3 is TGTGCCAGCAGCGTAGACTCCGGGATCTACAATGAGCAGTTCTTC.

This clonotype has a count of ten or more. The chain recombines TRBV20-1 with TRBJ1-1; D ambiguous. This CDR3 spans 16 amino acids. The V gene's germline CDR1 is DFQATT and CDR2 SNEGSKA (reference sequence). V shed 1 base and J shed 2 bases, with 17 bases lying between them. CDR3 DNA: TGCAGTGCTAGAGCTACTCTTCGGACGGGAAACACTGAAGCTTTCTTT. This codes for CSARATLRTGNTEAFF.

The rearrangement joins TRBV30 to TRBJ1-5; unclear D gene. The germline V gene encodes CDR1 GTSNPN and CDR2 SVGIG (reference sequence). The CDR3 totals 12 residues. V dropped 1 base and J dropped 4 bases, with 5 bases sitting between them. CDR3 in amino acids: CAWSEENQPQHF. CDR3 sequence (DNA): TGTGCCTGGAGTGAAGAAAATCAGCCCCAGCATTTT.

The V call is TRBV6-1, the J call TRBJ2-1; 7 nucleotides align to TRBD2. Germline lookup yields CDR1 MNHNS and CDR2 SASEGT. The CDR3 is 17 amino acids. The trim removed 7 bases at V and 0 bases at J, leaving 12 bases unmatched. CDR3 sequence (DNA): TGTGCCAGCACTCAAGATCCTAGCGGCCTCTCCTACAATGAGCAGTTCTTC. Translation: CASTQDPSGLSYNEQFF.

At least ten counts were recorded for this clonotype. V is TRBV20-1 and J is TRBJ2-2; 8 bases match TRBD1. The CDR3 is made up of 16 amino acids. V lost 0 bases to trimming and J lost 3 bases; unmatched junction nucleotides: 6. CDR1 is DFQATT and CDR2 is SNEGSKA in the germline V gene (reference sequence). CDR3 sequence (DNA): TGCAGTGCTAGAGATACAGACAGGGGAGACACCGGGGAGCTGTTTTTT. It codes for CSARDTDRGDTGELFF.

V usage is TRBV10-3 and J usage is TRBJ2-4; D not resolved. The CDR3 runs to 14 residues. V shed 6 bases and J shed 0 bases, with 9 bases lying between them. Germline-derived CDR1 and CDR2 are ENHRY and SYGVKD. The CDR3 loop is CAISPDLAKNIQYF. The DNA for the CDR3 is TGTGCCATCAGCCCGGATTTAGCCAAAAACATTCAGTACTTC.

V gene TRBV9 combines with J gene TRBJ1-6; no clear D gene. The CDR3 is 15 residues long. Germline-derived CDR1 and CDR2 are SGDLS and YYNGEE. V lost 4 bases, J lost 5 bases, and 13 bases lay in between. The CDR3 nucleotides read TGTGCCAGCAGCCCCAGCGAGACTAATAATTCACCCCTCCACTTT. Amino acids: CASSPSETNNSPLHF.

The gene calls are TRBV7-3 and TRBJ2-5; D call uncertain. Germline-derived CDR1 and CDR2 are SGHTA and FQGTGA. The V gene lost 0 bases and the J gene lost 1 base, with 6 bases spanning the gap. The CDR3 loop spans 14 amino acids. This CDR3 is CASSLTVGQETQYF. The DNA for the CDR3 is TGTGCCAGCAGCTTAACGGTCGGCCAAGAGACCCAGTACTTC.

The gene calls are TRBV4-3 and TRBJ2-2; 10 bases fit TRBD2. The CDR3 has 17 residues. CDR1 is LGHNA and CDR2 is YSLEER in the germline V gene. V gave up 2 bases and J gave up 0 bases; unmatched junction bases: 3. The CDR3 DNA is TGCGCCAGCAGCCAAAAAACTAGCGGGGCGAACACCGGGGAGCTGTTTTTT. Residues: CASSQKTSGANTGELFF.

This clonotype was detected once. This chain uses TRBV5-6 with TRBJ1-1, with D perhaps matching TRBD1 (6 bases). V was clipped by 0 bases and J by 0 bases, with 15 bases between them. The length of the CDR3 is 17 residues. Germline V lookup: CDR1 SGHDT, CDR2 YYEEEE. The CDR3 region has the DNA TGTGCCAGCAGCTTGGATGACAGGTTGTTTATGAACACTGAAGCTTTCTTT. It yields the protein CASSLDDRLFMNTEAFF.

This clonotype was counted between two and nine times. V gene TRBV27 combines with J gene TRBJ2-1; tentatively, D is TRBD1 (6 bases). V was trimmed by 7 bases and J by 4 bases, leaving 14 bases between them. Germline V gene sequence: CDR1 MNHEY, CDR2 SMNVEV (reference sequence). CDR3 size: 14 residues. The CDR3 DNA is TGTGCCAGCAATAACTACAGGGATTACAATGAGCAGTTCTTC. Translation gives CASNNYRDYNEQFF.

This clonotype was seen a handful of times. The rearrangement links TRBV3-1 to TRBJ2-7; D uncertain. CDR1 is LGHDT and CDR2 is YNNKEL in the germline V gene (reference sequence). The ends were cut back, 0 bases at V and 6 bases at J, with 15 bases in the middle. The CDR3 extends over 15 amino acids. DNA for the CDR3: TGTGCCAGCAGCCAAGAAAGAAGGGTCTTCGGCGAGCAGTACTTC. It translates to CASSQERRVFGEQYF.

J is TRBJ1-2 and V is TRBV10-3; 9 bases agree with TRBD1. There are 15 residues in the CDR3. J gave up 4 bases and V 7 bases, and 10 bases lay outside the gene matches. Looked up from germline, CDR1 is ENHRY and CDR2 is SYGVKD. The CDR3 here is CAINEGQGSSYGYTF. DNA of the CDR3: TGTGCCATCAACGAAGGACAGGGGAGTAGCTATGGCTACACCTTC.

CDR3 loop: CASNRLGTFGEQYF. In DNA form, the CDR3 reads TGTGCCAGCAACCGCCTGGGGACGTTTGGCGAGCAGTACTTC. The gene calls are TRBV11-2 and TRBJ2-7, with D tentatively TRBD1 or TRBD2 (5 bases each). Trimming took 7 bases from V and 6 from J, leaving 19 bases between them. CDR1 is SGHAT, CDR2 FQNNGV, per germline. CDR3 length equals 14 residues.

This chain connects TRBV5-1 to TRBJ2-7; no definite D call. The ends were cut back, 1 base at V and 7 bases at J, with 15 bases in the middle. Germline loops: CDR1 SGHRS, CDR2 YFSETQ. CDR3 length: 14 amino acids. CDR3 residues: CASSLWVVTQEQYF. The CDR3, as DNA: TGCGCCAGCAGCTTGTGGGTCGTCACTCAGGAGCAGTACTTC.

V and J are TRBV19 and TRBJ1-5; 8 nucleotides agree with TRBD1. This CDR3 spans 16 amino acids. With V trimmed by 10 bases and J by 2 bases, 13 bases remained unmatched. The V gene's germline CDR1 is LNHDA and CDR2 SQIVND (reference sequence). In DNA, the CDR3 is TGTGCCACTGGGGGCAGGGGGCTTTCTGGCAATCAGCCCCAGCATTTT. It codes for CATGGRGLSGNQPQHF.

The rearrangement uses TRBV9 and TRBJ2-3, with no clear D. V lost 2 bases and J 4 bases, leaving 11 bases between the germline ends. The V gene's germline CDR1 is SGDLS and CDR2 YYNGEE. The CDR3 has 14 amino acids. The CDR3 region has the DNA TGTGCCAGCAGCGTTTTGTTGACTCCAGATACGCAGTATTTT. The encoded protein is CASSVLLTPDTQYF.

This rearrangement joins TRBV20-1 to TRBJ2-7; D is unresolved. V was shortened by 5 bases and J by 4 bases, with 9 bases between the two germline ends. The CDR3 has 11 amino acids. Per germline, CDR1 DFQATT and CDR2 SNEGSKA (reference sequence). The CDR3 nucleotides are TGCAGTGCTGCCCAGGAATACGAGCAGTACTTC. As protein: CSAAQEYEQYF.

In its sample, this clonotype was seen a few times. The chain uses TRBV25-1 and TRBJ2-5; D not certain. V was clipped by 1 base and J by 4 bases, with 16 bases between them. Per the germline V gene, CDR1 is MGHDK and CDR2 is SYGVNS. The CDR3 covers 16 residues. CDR3 region: CASSEFSTLTTETQYF. The CDR3 bases are TGTGCCAGCAGTGAATTCAGCACCCTCACAACAGAGACCCAGTACTTC.

In its sample, this clonotype was seen a few times. The chain couples TRBV7-9 to TRBJ1-1; perhaps TRBD1 as D (5 bases). CDR3 size: 16 residues. CDR1 is SEHNR, CDR2 FQNEAQ, per germline (reference sequence). V was pared by 5 bases and J by 0 bases, with 16 bases between. The CDR3 nucleotides read TGTGCCAGCAGCGTCCAGGGAGGGACCCTGAACACTGAAGCTTTCTTT. Protein product: CASSVQGGTLNTEAFF.

This clonotype appeared many times. The chain has TRBV29-1 and TRBJ2-3, with 10 nucleotides matching TRBD2. Germline assignment: CDR1 SQVTM and CDR2 ANQGSEA. The V segment lost 7 bases and the J segment 1 base; nucleotides outside the gene matches: 8. CDR3 length: 15 amino acids. In DNA, the CDR3 is TGCAGCGCAGGGACTAGCGAAGCTCGCACAGATACGCAGTATTTT. Amino acids: CSAGTSEARTDTQYF.

The chain links TRBV20-1 to TRBJ2-7, with 11 nucleotides matching TRBD2. CDR1 is DFQATT, CDR2 SNEGSKA, per germline (reference sequence). This CDR3 is 14 amino acids long. The trim removed 3 bases at V and 10 bases at J, leaving 11 bases unmatched. CDR3 region: CSASTLAGGPPQYF. Written as DNA, the CDR3 is TGCAGTGCTAGCACTCTAGCGGGAGGCCCTCCCCAGTACTTC.

The chain couples TRBV5-1 to TRBJ1-1, with D hard to call. The CDR3 has 14 amino acids. V lost 4 bases and J lost 0, with 10 bases in between. From germline, CDR1 is SGHRS and CDR2 YFSETQ. The CDR3 here is CASSEWTVNTEAFF. The CDR3 bases are TGCGCCAGCAGCGAATGGACTGTGAACACTGAAGCTTTCTTT.

This clonotype was observed a few times. The V and J genes are TRBV7-8 and TRBJ2-2; TRBD2 matches at 9 bases. The length of the CDR3 is 18 residues. The trim removed 2 bases at V and 4 bases at J, leaving 11 bases unmatched. CDR1 and CDR2 (germline): SGHVS, FQNEAQ. The DNA of the CDR3 is TGTGCCAGCAGCTTACCCCTGACTAGCGGTGGCCTCACCGGGGAGCTGTTTTTT. It yields the protein CASSLPLTSGGLTGELFF.

Here the CDR3 DNA reads TGTGCCACCAGTGATTCATCCGGGACGGAGAACACTGAAGCTTTCTTT. This encodes CATSDSSGTENTEAFF. The V gene is TRBV24-1, the J gene TRBJ1-1; perhaps TRBD1 as D (5 bases). Germline V gene sequence: CDR1 KGHDR, CDR2 SFDVKD. V gave up 2 bases and J gave up 1 base, with 13 bases separating them. The length of the CDR3 is 16 residues.

V gene TRBV5-1 combines with J gene TRBJ2-7; 12 bases line up with TRBD2. Germline assignment: CDR1 SGHRS and CDR2 YFSETQ. The CDR3 has 16 amino acids. V was pared by 4 bases and J by 1 base, with 6 bases of the junction left unmatched. DNA of the CDR3: TGCGCCAGCAGCAAAACCGGGACTAGCGGGTCCTACGAGCAGTACTTC. Its protein product is CASSKTGTSGSYEQYF.

This clonotype was seen at least ten times. The chain is built from TRBV29-1 and TRBJ2-1; 7 positions agree with TRBD1. The ends lost 1 base at V and 2 bases at J; junction bases unmatched: 5. The germline V gene encodes CDR1 SQVTM and CDR2 ANQGSEA. CDR3 length: 15 amino acids. CDR3 residues: CSVEGGTEPYNEQFF. CDR3 nucleotides: TGCAGCGTTGAAGGGGGGACAGAGCCCTACAATGAGCAGTTCTTC.

This chain connects TRBV20-1 to TRBJ2-7; D is unresolved. Germline CDR1 is DFQATT and CDR2 is SNEGSKA (reference sequence). The CDR3 has 13 residues. Trimming pared 5 bases from V and 6 bases from J, leaving 17 bases between. The CDR3 coding sequence is TGCAGTGCTCATTCTGGGGTTTGGAGCGAGCAGTACTTC. This gives the protein CSAHSGVWSEQYF.